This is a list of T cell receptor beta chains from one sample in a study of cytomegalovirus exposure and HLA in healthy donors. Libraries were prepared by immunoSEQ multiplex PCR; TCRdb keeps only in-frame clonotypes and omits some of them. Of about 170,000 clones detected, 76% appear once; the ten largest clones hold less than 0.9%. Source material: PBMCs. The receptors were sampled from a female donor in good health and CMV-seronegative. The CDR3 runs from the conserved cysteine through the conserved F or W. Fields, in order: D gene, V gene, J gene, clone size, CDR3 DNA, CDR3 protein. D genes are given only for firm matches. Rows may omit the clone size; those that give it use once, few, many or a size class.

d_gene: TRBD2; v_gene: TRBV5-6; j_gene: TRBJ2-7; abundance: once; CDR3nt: TGTGCCAGCAGCGGGGGACTAGCGGGAGGGTGGAACTCCTACGAGCAGTACTTC; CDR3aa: CASSGGLAGGWNSYEQYF
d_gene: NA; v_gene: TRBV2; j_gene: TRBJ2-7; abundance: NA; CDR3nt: TGTGCCAGCTCCGGTTATCGCGAGCAGTACTTC; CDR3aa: CASSGYREQYF
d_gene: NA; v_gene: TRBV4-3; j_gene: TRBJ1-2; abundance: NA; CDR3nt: TGCGCCAGCAGCCAAGATATCGGGGGATCCTATGGCTACACCTTC; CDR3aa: CASSQDIGGSYGYTF
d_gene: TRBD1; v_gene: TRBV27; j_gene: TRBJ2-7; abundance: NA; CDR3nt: TGTGCCAGCAGTTTTCGGGACAGGGTTCCCTACGAGCAGTACTTC; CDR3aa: CASSFRDRVPYEQYF
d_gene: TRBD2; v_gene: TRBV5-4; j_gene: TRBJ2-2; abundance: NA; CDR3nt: TGTGCCAGCAGCACCGGGACTAGCGGGAACACCGGGGAGCTGTTTTTT; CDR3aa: CASSTGTSGNTGELFF
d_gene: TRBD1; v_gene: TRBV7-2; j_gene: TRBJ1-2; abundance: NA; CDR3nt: TGTGCCAGCAGCTTAGGGGGACAGGCCCTTGGCTACACCTTC; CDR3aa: CASSLGGQALGYTF
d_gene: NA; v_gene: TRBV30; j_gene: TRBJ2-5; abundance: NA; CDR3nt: TGTGCCTGGAGTGCCTCCCAGACCCAGTACTTC; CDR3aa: CAWSASQTQYF
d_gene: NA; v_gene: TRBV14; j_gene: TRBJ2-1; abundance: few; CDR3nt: TGTGCCAGCAGCCAAGAGTTCTTCAGGCTGTTCTTC; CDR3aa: CASSQEFFRLFF
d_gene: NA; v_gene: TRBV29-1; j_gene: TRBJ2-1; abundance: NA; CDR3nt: TGCAGCGTTGAAGGGCCATCCATTTACAATGAGCAGTTCTTC; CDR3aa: CSVEGPSIYNEQFF
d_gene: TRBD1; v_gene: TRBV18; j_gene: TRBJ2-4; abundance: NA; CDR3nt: TGTGCCAGCTCACCCGGGACAGGGATGAACATTCAGTACTTC; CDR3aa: CASSPGTGMNIQYF
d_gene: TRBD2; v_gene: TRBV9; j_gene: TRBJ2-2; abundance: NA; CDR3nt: TGTGCCAGCAGCGTAGGCCCTAGCGGGGGGGCCTGGGCCGGGGAGCTGTTTTTT; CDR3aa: CASSVGPSGGAWAGELFF
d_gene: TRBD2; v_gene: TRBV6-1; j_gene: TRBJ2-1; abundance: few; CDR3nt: TGTGCCAGCAGTGGGACTAGCGGGTCCAATGAGCAGTTCTTC; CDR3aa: CASSGTSGSNEQFF
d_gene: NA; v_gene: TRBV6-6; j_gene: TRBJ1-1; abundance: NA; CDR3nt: TGTGCCAGCACCCAACAGGGATTGAGGTCTGAAGCTTTCTTT; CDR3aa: CASTQQGLRSEAFF
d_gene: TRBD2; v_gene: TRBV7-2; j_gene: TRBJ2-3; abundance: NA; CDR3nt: TGTGCCAGCAGTCTTAGAGTGACTAGCGGCACAGATACGCAGTATTTT; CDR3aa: CASSLRVTSGTDTQYF
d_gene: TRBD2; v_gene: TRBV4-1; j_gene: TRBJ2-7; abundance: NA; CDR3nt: TGCGCCAGCAGCCAACGGACTAGCGGGACCTACGAGCAGTACTTC; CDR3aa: CASSQRTSGTYEQYF
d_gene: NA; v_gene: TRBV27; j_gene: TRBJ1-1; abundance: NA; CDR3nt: TGTGCCAGCACCGATACAAGGAGAACTGAAGCTTTCTTT; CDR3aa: CASTDTRRTEAFF
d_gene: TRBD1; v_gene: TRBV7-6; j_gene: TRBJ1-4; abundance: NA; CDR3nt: TGTGCCAGCAGCGTCGGGACAGCGGATGAAAAACTGTTTTTT; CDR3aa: CASSVGTADEKLFF
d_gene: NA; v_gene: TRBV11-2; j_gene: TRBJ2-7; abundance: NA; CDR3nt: TGTGCCAGCAGCTTAGGGCAGGAAGTATCCTACGAGCAGTACTTC; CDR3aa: CASSLGQEVSYEQYF
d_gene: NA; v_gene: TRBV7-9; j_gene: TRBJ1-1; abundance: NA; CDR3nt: TGTGCCAGCAGCTTAGCATTTAGGGGGAGGGTACCTGAAGCTTTCTTT; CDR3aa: CASSLAFRGRVPEAFF
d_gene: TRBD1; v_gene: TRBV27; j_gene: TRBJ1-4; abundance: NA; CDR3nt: TGTGCCAGCAGTTTAGGGCCGACAGGGGGGACAGAAAAACTGTTTTTT; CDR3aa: CASSLGPTGGTEKLFF
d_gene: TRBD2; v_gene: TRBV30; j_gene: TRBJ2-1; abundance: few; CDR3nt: TGTGCCTGGAGTGTTGGGGGGGGCTCCTACAATGAGCAGTTCTTC; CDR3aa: CAWSVGGGSYNEQFF
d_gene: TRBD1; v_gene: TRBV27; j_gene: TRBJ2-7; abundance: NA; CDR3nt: TGTGCCAGCAGTGCATACAGGGGTAGGGACGAGCAGTACTTC; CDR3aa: CASSAYRGRDEQYF
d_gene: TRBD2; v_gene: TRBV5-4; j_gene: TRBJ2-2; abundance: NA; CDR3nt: TGTGCCAGCAGGAGCGGGAGGGACACCGGGGAGCTGTTTTTT; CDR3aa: CASRSGRDTGELFF
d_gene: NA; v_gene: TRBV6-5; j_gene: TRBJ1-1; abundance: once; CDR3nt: TGTGCCAGCAGTTACTCGAACAGATATACCAACACTGAAGCTTTCTTT; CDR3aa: CASSYSNRYTNTEAFF
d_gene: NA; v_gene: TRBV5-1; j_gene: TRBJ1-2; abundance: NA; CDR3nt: TGCGCCAGCAGCTTGGGGGGGGTCAACTATGGCTACACCTTC; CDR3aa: CASSLGGVNYGYTF
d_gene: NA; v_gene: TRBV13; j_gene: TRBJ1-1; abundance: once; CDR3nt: TGTGCCAGCAGCGGGAAAGGGGCCCTTACTGAAGCTTTCTTT; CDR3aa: CASSGKGALTEAFF
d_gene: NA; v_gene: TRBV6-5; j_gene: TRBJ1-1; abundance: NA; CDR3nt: TGTGCCAGCTCATGGGGGGGGACTGAAGCTTTCTTT; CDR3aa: CASSWGGTEAFF
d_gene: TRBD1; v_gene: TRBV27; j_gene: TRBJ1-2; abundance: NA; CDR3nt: TGTGCCAGCAGCCAGACAGGGAGCGGCTACACCTTC; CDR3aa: CASSQTGSGYTF
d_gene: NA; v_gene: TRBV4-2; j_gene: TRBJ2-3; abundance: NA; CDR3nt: TGTGCCAGCAGCCAAGCCCGGGGGTCTAGCACAGATACGCAGTATTTT; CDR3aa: CASSQARGSSTDTQYF
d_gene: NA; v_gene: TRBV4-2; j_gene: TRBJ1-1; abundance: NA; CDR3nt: TGTGCCAGCAGCCGATCCCCCAGGGGCGGAGACACTGAAGCTTTCTTT; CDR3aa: CASSRSPRGGDTEAFF
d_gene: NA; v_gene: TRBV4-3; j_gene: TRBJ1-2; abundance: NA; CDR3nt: TGCGCCAGCAGCCAGTTCCTGGACAGCTATGGCTACACCTTC; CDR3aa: CASSQFLDSYGYTF